The TCR beta chain described here comes from a study of T cell repertoires in cytomegalovirus infection (dated by TCRdb to 2018 to 2020). Notes on the research overall: Peptide stimulations targeted recently identified HLA-C-restricted CMV epitopes, whose presentation resists viral immunomodulation, together with well-studied HLA-B-restricted epitopes. Donor HLA type was relevant to the analysis, as public TCR beta signatures indicated carriage of CMV infection together with the matching HLA type.

Spanning cysteine to phenylalanine, the CDR3 consists of 13 amino acids. The CDR3 DNA has 39 bases and is translated from base 1. Relative to germline, V is 7 bases shorter and J is 1 base shorter, with 11 bases between their ends. CDR1 is given as SQVTM and CDR2 as ANQGSEA, both from the germline V gene. To note about this clonotype: This clone's antigen is unknown. Base qualities are not provided; no much larger clone lies one nucleotide away.

Paper-wide results and their limitations: The ex vivo response was dominated by HLA-C-restricted CMV-specific TCR beta clonotypes, which also provided the single most frequent clonotype in two of eight donors. Cumulative frequency of public TCR beta family members discriminated carriers of CMV infection plus the relevant HLA type in this cohort and an independent roughly 320-donor cohort.

The treatment or condition label, read with the paper, signifies: in vitro stimulation with specific CMV peptide epitopes to enrich CMV-specific T cells. The run used an Illumina HiSeq 1500. TCRdb itself trimmed the public reads at Q25 with fastp, ran MiXCR and retained productive beta chains. For every CDR3 protein sequence, its rows merge into one entry that carries the most common genes and DNA. The sample table holds roughly 100,000 distinct CDR3 sequences, of which roughly 39% were seen once. Roughly 74% of the sample lies in the top ten. The rearrangement joined TRBV29-1 to TRBJ1-5; a tentative D match to TRBD1 spans 5 bases. Sequences were derived from CD8+ T cells from cultured PBMCs, sampled from culture after CMV antigen stimulation. This sequence was found in a human donor in good health (CMV status not recorded). Some clones in this sample may be carry-over from other donors' samples. The DNA reads TGCAGCGCACCCCGGACAAGCAATCAGCCCCAGCATTTT. This translates into CSAPRTSNQPQHF.